Following are 16 T cell receptor beta chains from one sample sequenced in a study of monozygotic twins with inflammatory bowel disease. TCRdb re-called the 5' RACE reads; one entry per CDR3 protein, DNA not given. The sample table sets out a few hundred thousand distinct CDR3 sequences. Sequencing input: blood. These receptors were taken from a human donor with ulcerative colitis or Crohn's disease, or a healthy co-twin of an affected twin (not recorded which).

J is TRBJ2-2 and V is TRBV5-6; TCRdb's D call, TRBD1, is unchecked because there is no DNA. The CDR3 runs to 13 residues. The V gene's germline CDR1 is SGHDT and CDR2 YYEEEE. CDR3 region: CASSLSGSGELFF.

V and J are TRBV12-3 or TRBV12-4 and TRBJ2-1; TCRdb's D call of TRBD1 is untestable without DNA. The CDR3 has 11 amino acids. The CDR3 region is CASSSGDEQFF.

The chain joins TRBV4-1 to TRBJ2-5. This CDR3 spans 15 amino acids. In germline, CDR1 is MGHRA, CDR2 YSYEKL. CDR3 protein: CASSQDTRGLETQYF.

The chain joins TRBV9 to TRBJ1-1; TCRdb picks TRBD1, but there is no DNA to check that call. Germline V CDR1 and CDR2: SGDLS, YYNGEE. The length of the CDR3 is 17 residues. This chain's CDR3 is CASSVDGVGTTGAEAFF.

V gene TRBV28 combines with J gene TRBJ2-7; the D call of TRBD1 rests on TCRdb alone, since no DNA is present to check it. This CDR3 is built from 17 residues. Germline V gene sequence: CDR1 MDHEN, CDR2 SYDVKM. CDR3 sequence reads: CASSSLSLSPDSYEQYF.

CDR3 sequence reads: CASSRRGQGHYGYTF. V and J are TRBV7-2 and TRBJ1-2; TCRdb picks TRBD1, but there is no DNA to check that call. The CDR3 is 15 residues long. Looked up from germline, CDR1 is SGHTA and CDR2 is FQGNSA.

This rearrangement joins TRBV19 to TRBJ2-2; the D call from TCRdb, TRBD1, cannot be confirmed without DNA. Germline CDR1 and CDR2: LNHDA and SQIVND (reference sequence). This CDR3 is built from 18 residues. The CDR3 region is CASSTPAMGTGDTGELFF.

The CDR3 spells CAWTRNNEQFF. J is TRBJ2-1 and V is TRBV30. The germline CDR1 and CDR2 sequences are GTSNPN and SVGIG (reference sequence). CDR3 size: 11 residues.

The J gene is TRBJ2-7, the V gene TRBV7-2. The CDR3 extends over 14 amino acids. The germline CDR1 and CDR2 sequences are SGHTA and FQGNSA. CDR3 region: CASSLESAINEQYF.

The gene calls are TRBV10-3 and TRBJ2-3; TCRdb selects TRBD1, and the lack of DNA leaves this call unchecked. This CDR3 has 14 residues. Germline-derived CDR1 and CDR2 are ENHRY and SYGVKD. CDR3 sequence reads: CAINIRGASDTQYF.

This chain links TRBV18 with TRBJ2-3; TCRdb picks TRBD1, but there is no DNA to check that call. Germline-derived CDR1 and CDR2 are KGHSH and LQKENI. The CDR3 consists of 14 residues. This chain's CDR3 is CASSRTGGRDTQYF.

The chain uses TRBV20-1 and TRBJ1-2. The CDR3 runs 12 residues. Germline assignment: CDR1 DFQATT and CDR2 SNEGSKA (reference sequence). CDR3 amino acids: CSATLESYGYTF.

The chain employs TRBV29-1 and TRBJ1-3; the D gene TCRdb calls, TRBD1, cannot be checked with no DNA. The CDR3 has 11 amino acids. Per the germline V gene, CDR1 is SQVTM and CDR2 is ANQGSEA. The CDR3 is CSVDRGGTIYF.

This chain joins TRBV28 and TRBJ1-1. Per germline, CDR1 MDHEN and CDR2 SYDVKM. The CDR3 has 11 amino acids. CDR3 residues: CASISTTEAFF.

The chain carries TRBV9 and TRBJ2-1; TCRdb's assignment of TRBD1 cannot be checked, as there is no DNA. The CDR3 extends over 14 amino acids. CDR1 is SGDLS and CDR2 is YYNGEE in the germline V gene. The CDR3 is CASSVGTVNNEQFF. The complete variable domain, with remaining parts taken from reference TRBV9 and TRBJ2-1, reads DSGVTQTPKHLITATGQRVTLRCSPRSGDLSVYWYQQSLDQGLQFLIQYYNGEERAKGNILERFSAQQFPDLHSELNLSSLELGDSALYFCASSVGTVNNEQFFGPGTRLTVL.

The chain links TRBV20-1 to TRBJ2-7; checking the TCRdb D call of TRBD1 is not possible without DNA. Germline-derived CDR1 and CDR2 are DFQATT and SNEGSKA (reference sequence). The CDR3 consists of 14 residues. CDR3 amino acids: CSASPGTGGLEQYF.